These 19 T cell receptor beta chains came from one sample sequenced in a study of PD-1 blockade in classical Hodgkin lymphoma (dated by TCRdb to the early 2020s). The sample's time point label, in plain terms: newly diagnosed, previously untreated cHL patient sample. A Miltenyi CD4+ T cell isolation kit was used for magnetic negative selection to purify CD4+ T cells from thawed PBMCs. Library preparation was by the immunoSEQ multiplex PCR assay. The source is immuneACCESS, and TCRdb retained only in-frame sequences with V and J called. Part of the clones is not carried over; for the studies checked, unresolved V genes explain less than half of this, and the remainder is unexplained. The sample table shows more than 15,000 clones, and approximately 82% are seen once. The ten largest clonotypes hold 1% to 1.5% of the sample. Input material: CD4+ T cells from blood. All receptors derive from a human donor with classical Hodgkin lymphoma.

DNA for the CDR3: TGTGCCAGCAGTGTTGGGGGCGGCGGGGAGCTGTTTTTT. Translated, it gives CASSVGGGGELFF. The rearrangement uses TRBV2 and TRBJ2-2, with a possible D match to TRBD1 (6 bases). CDR3 length equals 13 residues. Trimming shortened V by 4 bases and J by 7 bases, and 10 bases separated the two germline ends. Germline assignment: CDR1 SNHLY and CDR2 FYNNEI.

The gene calls are TRBV28 and TRBJ2-3; TRBD2 matches 9 bases. Germline lookup yields CDR1 MDHEN and CDR2 SYDVKM. Germline trimming cut 4 bases from V and 2 bases from J; bases unmatched to any gene: 7. CDR3 length: 16 amino acids. The CDR3 loop reads CASSYSGSGFTDTQYF. The CDR3 nucleotides read TGTGCCAGCAGTTATAGCGGGAGTGGGTTCACAGATACGCAGTATTTT.

The chain couples TRBV2 to TRBJ2-7, with D possibly TRBD2 on 6 matching bases. Trimming shortened V by 6 bases and J by 5 bases, and 20 bases separated the two germline ends. Germline loops: CDR1 SNHLY, CDR2 FYNNEI. The CDR3 runs to 15 residues. The CDR3 region has the DNA TGTGCCAGCAGCCCCAGGGCGGCTAGCGCCCACGAGCAGTACTTC. It translates to CASSPRAASAHEQYF.

J is TRBJ1-1 and V is TRBV19; D not resolved. Trimming stripped 3 bases from V and 3 bases from J, with 14 bases between. Germline CDR1 and CDR2: LNHDA and SQIVND (reference sequence). CDR3 length equals 15 residues. The CDR3 sequence is CASSMAGLADTEAFF. For the CDR3, the DNA is TGTGCCAGTAGTATGGCCGGTTTGGCCGACACTGAAGCTTTCTTT.

J is TRBJ1-5 and V is TRBV28; the D is unclear. V was shortened by 2 bases and J by 9 bases, with 14 bases between the two germline ends. The CDR3 covers 14 residues. Germline V CDR1 and CDR2: MDHEN, SYDVKM. CDR3 amino acids: CASSLPLMRGPQHF. CDR3 bases: TGTGCCAGCAGTTTACCTCTCATGCGGGGGCCCCAGCATTTT.

The chain employs TRBV7-2 and TRBJ1-1; no clear D gene. This CDR3 has 11 amino acids. Trimming stripped 0 bases from V and 8 bases from J, with 4 bases between. CDR1 SGHTA and CDR2 FQGNSA come from the germline V gene. This CDR3 is CASSLATEAFF. Written as DNA, the CDR3 is TGTGCCAGCAGCTTAGCGACAGAAGCTTTCTTT.

The gene calls are TRBV6-1 and TRBJ1-1; possibly TRBD1 for D (6 bases). V was pared by 1 base and J by 4 bases, with 10 bases between. The CDR3 runs to 14 residues. Per germline, CDR1 MNHNS and CDR2 SASEGT. Written as DNA, the CDR3 is TGTGCCAGCAGTGAAGACAGGGTTCGCACTGAAGCTTTCTTT. This gives the protein CASSEDRVRTEAFF.

V usage is TRBV28 and J usage is TRBJ1-5, with 8 bases fitting TRBD1. V was pared by 2 bases and J by 11 bases, with 5 bases of the junction left unmatched. The CDR3 loop spans 13 amino acids. The germline V gene encodes CDR1 MDHEN and CDR2 SYDVKM. This chain's CDR3 is CASSLPPTGAQHF. For the CDR3, the DNA is TGTGCCAGCAGTTTACCCCCGACAGGGGCCCAGCATTTT.

The chain employs TRBV7-9 and TRBJ2-3; D gene ambiguous. Trimming took off 2 bases at V and 7 bases at J, with 1 base between the two ends. This CDR3 has 10 residues. The germline CDR1 and CDR2 sequences are SEHNR and FQNEAQ (reference sequence). The CDR3: CASSLNTQYF. CDR3 DNA: TGTGCCAGCAGCTTAAATACGCAGTATTTT.

V and J are TRBV5-1 and TRBJ1-1; D perhaps matches TRBD1 (5 bases). The V gene lost 3 bases and the J gene lost 5 bases, with 14 bases spanning the gap. The CDR3 is 14 amino acids. Germline V gene data show CDR1 as SGHRS and CDR2 as YFSETQ. The CDR3 nucleotides are TGCGCCAGCAGCTCCAGGGAAAGGGCGACTGAAGCTTTCTTT. Amino acids: CASSSRERATEAFF. Based on the CDR3 plus reference TRBV5-1 and TRBJ1-1, the full variable domain is KAGVTQTPRYLIKTRGQQVTLSCSPISGHRSVSWYQQTPGQGLQFLFEYFSETQRNKGNFPGRFSGRQFSNSRSEMNVSTLELGDSALYLCASSSRERATEAFFGQGTRLTVV.

The V call is TRBV21-1, the J call TRBJ2-1; TRBD1 is the table's D call and was not checked against the DNA. TRBV21-1 corresponds to a pseudogene. The length of the CDR3 is 12 residues. The CDR3 coding sequence is TGTGCCAGCAGCACCAGCTACAATGAGCAGTTCTTC. This encodes CASSTSYNEQFF.

The J gene is TRBJ2-2, the V gene TRBV2; D gene uncertain. Deletions cut 2 bases from V and 7 bases from J, with 11 bases between. The CDR3 loop spans 14 amino acids. Germline V gene lookup returns CDR1 SNHLY and CDR2 FYNNEI. This CDR3 reads CASSERAVGGELFF. In nucleotides, the CDR3 is TGTGCCAGCAGTGAAAGGGCGGTTGGCGGGGAGCTGTTTTTT.

This clone showed up just a few times. The gene calls are TRBV11-3 and TRBJ2-1; D perhaps matches TRBD1 (6 bases). Germline V lookup: CDR1 SGHNT, CDR2 YENEEA. V dropped 0 bases and J dropped 0 bases, with 15 bases sitting between them. CDR3 size: 18 residues. The CDR3 bases are TGTGCCAGCAGCTTAGATCAATGGGCGGACAGCTCCTACAATGAGCAGTTCTTC. Protein product: CASSLDQWADSSYNEQFF.

CDR3 DNA sequence: TGTGCCAGCAGCTTAGCGTTAGGGGATGAAGCTTTCTTT. This translates into CASSLALGDEAFF. This chain uses TRBV5-6 with TRBJ1-1; weak D call: TRBD1 (5 bases). This CDR3 contains 13 residues. V was trimmed by 2 bases and J by 7 bases, leaving 12 bases between them. In germline, CDR1 is SGHDT, CDR2 YYEEEE.

The genes are TRBV28 and TRBJ2-1, with TRBD1 matching 8 bases. Germline V gene sequence: CDR1 MDHEN, CDR2 SYDVKM. Germline trimming cut 1 base from V and 5 bases from J; bases unmatched to any gene: 7. The CDR3 consists of 16 residues. The CDR3 DNA is TGTGCCAGCAGTTTATCCGGGACAGGCTTCCACAATGAGCAGTTCTTC. Translated: CASSLSGTGFHNEQFF.

The chain recombines TRBV7-9 with TRBJ1-1, with a weak D call TRBD1 (5 bases). Trimming left V 0 bases short and J 3 bases short, with 11 bases between. CDR1 and CDR2 (germline): SEHNR, FQNEAQ (reference sequence). The CDR3 covers 15 residues. CDR3 sequence: CASSLAQGLDTEAFF. CDR3 in DNA: TGTGCCAGCAGCTTAGCGCAGGGCTTGGACACTGAAGCTTTCTTT.

The V call is TRBV19, the J call TRBJ1-6; the match to TRBD1 covers 7 bases. Looked up from germline, CDR1 is LNHDA and CDR2 is SQIVND (reference sequence). There are 14 residues in the CDR3. V lost 7 bases to trimming and J lost 6 bases; unmatched junction nucleotides: 6. The chain's CDR3 is CASKEGQINSPLHF. DNA of the CDR3: TGTGCCAGTAAAGAGGGACAGATTAATTCACCCCTCCACTTT.

The chain combines TRBV6-5 with TRBJ1-1; no clear D. Germline V gives CDR1 MNHEY, CDR2 SVGAGI. The CDR3 runs to 13 residues. The V end lost 6 bases, the J end lost 6 bases, and 14 bases lay between the germline ends. CDR3 amino acids: CASRRGEDSEAFF. The CDR3 DNA follows: TGTGCCAGCAGGCGGGGAGAGGATTCTGAAGCTTTCTTT.

The rearrangement uses TRBV27 and TRBJ1-4, with D unresolved. V was shortened by 2 bases and J by 5 bases, with 12 bases between the two germline ends. Looked up from germline, CDR1 is MNHEY and CDR2 is SMNVEV (reference sequence). The CDR3 has 15 residues. CDR3 protein: CASSLGGGLNEKLFF. CDR3 in DNA: TGTGCCAGCAGTTTAGGAGGAGGGCTGAATGAAAAACTGTTTTTT.